Presented here are 24 T cell receptor beta chains from one specimen sequenced in a study of T cells expressing NK-cell markers (TCRdb year 2020). Library construction relied on 5' RACE. The sequencer listed for this sample is Illumina HiSeq 2000. Following TCRdb reprocessing, every CDR3 protein sequence forms one entry, and DNA is not provided. The sample table gives 300,000 to 450,000 distinct CDR3 sequences. The top ten hold around 5.2% of the sample. Sample: blood T cells: a sorted CD56 or NKG2C T cell subset, CD4+ or CD8+ T cells, or bulk PBMC T cells (not recorded which). The origin of the receptors is a man aged 18 to 69 in good health.

This chain connects TRBV6-5 to TRBJ2-5; with no DNA, the TCRdb D assignment of TRBD1 cannot be verified. There are 16 residues in the CDR3. Germline CDR1 and CDR2: MNHEY and SVGAGI. CDR3 residues: CASRDSPLRVGETQYF.

V gene TRBV12-3 or TRBV12-4 combines with J gene TRBJ1-2; absent DNA, TCRdb's TRBD1 call cannot be checked. The CDR3 contains 13 residues. The CDR3 is CASSSTGGYGYTF.

The gene calls are TRBV12-3 or TRBV12-4 and TRBJ2-1; TCRdb names TRBD1, which stays unverified in the absence of DNA. The CDR3 is made up of 11 amino acids. CDR3: CASSPGQGGFF.

The chain couples TRBV3-1 to TRBJ2-5; without DNA, the TCRdb call of TRBD2 cannot be checked. The CDR3 covers 11 residues. CDR1 LGHDT and CDR2 YNNKEL come from the germline V gene (reference sequence). The CDR3 sequence: CASSQVQSLYF.

The CDR3 is CASSLAGPGGEQFF. The chain employs TRBV5-1 and TRBJ2-1; the D call of TRBD1 rests on TCRdb alone, since no DNA is present to check it. This CDR3 has 14 residues. Germline V gene data show CDR1 as SGHRS and CDR2 as YFSETQ.

The chain employs TRBV29-1 and TRBJ2-5; TCRdb picks TRBD1, but there is no DNA to check that call. Germline V gene sequence: CDR1 SQVTM, CDR2 ANQGSEA. The CDR3 is 13 amino acids. CDR3 residues: CSVRQGVRETQYF.

This rearrangement joins TRBV6-5 to TRBJ2-1; TCRdb selects TRBD1, and the lack of DNA leaves this call unchecked. Germline V gives CDR1 MNHEY, CDR2 SVGAGI. The CDR3 covers 16 residues. This chain's CDR3 is CASSYRPGASYNEQFF.

The V call is TRBV21-1, the J call TRBJ2-7; no DNA is available, so the TRBD1 call from TCRdb remains unchecked. TRBV21-1 is a recognized pseudogene. The CDR3 contains 17 residues. The CDR3 sequence is CASSPGTALRSSYEQYF.

The genes are TRBV7-2 and TRBJ2-1; TCRdb calls TRBD1, which cannot be checked without DNA. Germline loops: CDR1 SGHTA, CDR2 FQGNSA. The CDR3 loop spans 17 amino acids. CDR3 residues: CASSSLGQQISYNEQFF.

This rearrangement joins TRBV18 to TRBJ2-6; with no DNA, the TCRdb D assignment of TRBD1 cannot be verified. The V gene's germline CDR1 is KGHSH and CDR2 LQKENI. The CDR3 sequence is 17 residues long. CDR3 protein: CASSPDRFRSGANVLTF.

The V gene is TRBV6-5, the J gene TRBJ1-4. This CDR3 region has 12 residues. Germline-derived CDR1 and CDR2 are MNHEY and SVGAGI. The CDR3 reads CASGAGPEKLFF.

V usage is TRBV11-2 and J usage is TRBJ2-1; TCRdb lists TRBD2, though no DNA is available to test this call. Per germline, CDR1 SGHAT and CDR2 FQNNGV. The CDR3 has 14 amino acids. CDR3 protein: CASSLQWEYNEQFF.

The rearrangement links TRBV5-1 to TRBJ2-1; the D call from TCRdb, TRBD2, cannot be confirmed without DNA. CDR1 and CDR2 from the germline V gene are SGHRS and YFSETQ. CDR3 length equals 16 residues. This chain's CDR3 is CASSIPSGGTYNEQFF.

CDR3 loop: CASSQERKKSLQYF. The V and J genes are TRBV23-1 and TRBJ2-4. TRBV23-1 counts as an open reading frame of uncertain function. The length of the CDR3 is 14 residues.

This chain connects TRBV28 to TRBJ1-2. The CDR3 runs to 11 residues. Germline V gives CDR1 MDHEN, CDR2 SYDVKM. Here the CDR3 reads CASSLNGGYTF.

The V call is TRBV20-1, the J call TRBJ1-5; TCRdb picks TRBD1, but there is no DNA to check that call. Germline values: CDR1 DFQATT, CDR2 SNEGSKA (reference sequence). This CDR3 has 14 amino acids. The CDR3 loop reads CSARGPGQRQPQHF.

The gene calls are TRBV7-9 and TRBJ1-2; the TCRdb D gene call, TRBD1, has no DNA to confirm it. Per germline, CDR1 SEHNR and CDR2 FQNEAQ (reference sequence). The CDR3 is 16 residues long. The CDR3 protein is CASSHPRDSANYGYTF. Based on the CDR3 plus reference TRBV7-9 and TRBJ1-2, the full variable domain is DTGVSQNPRHKITKRGQNVTFRCDPISEHNRLYWYRQTLGQGPEFLTYFQNEAQLEKSRLLSDRFSAERPKGSFSTLEIQRTEQGDSAMYLCASSHPRDSANYGYTFGSGTRLTVV.

The chain has TRBV20-1 and TRBJ2-7; without DNA, the TCRdb call of TRBD2 cannot be checked. Per germline, CDR1 DFQATT and CDR2 SNEGSKA (reference sequence). The CDR3 contains 14 residues. CDR3 sequence: CSARNLSGLGEQYF.

The chain uses TRBV6-2 or TRBV6-3 and TRBJ1-1; TCRdb designates TRBD1, a call that cannot be tested without DNA. The CDR3 contains 17 residues. The germline V gene encodes CDR1 MNHEY and CDR2 SVGEGT. The CDR3 spells CASNDGTGTFWNTEAFF.

The V and J genes are TRBV2 and TRBJ2-3; without DNA, the TCRdb call of TRBD2 cannot be checked. The CDR3 sequence is 12 residues long. The germline gives CDR1 SNHLY, CDR2 FYNNEI. The CDR3 protein is CASQEVSDTQYF.

The rearrangement uses TRBV6-1 and TRBJ2-3; lacking DNA, the TRBD2 call made by TCRdb goes unchecked. The CDR3 contains 14 residues. Germline V gives CDR1 MNHNS, CDR2 SASEGT. CDR3 loop: CASGGTSFRDTQYF.

The J gene is TRBJ1-1, the V gene TRBV11-2; TCRdb calls TRBD1, which cannot be checked without DNA. The CDR3 totals 16 residues. Looked up from germline, CDR1 is SGHAT and CDR2 is FQNNGV. The CDR3 loop reads CASSKGQGAKRTEAFF.

The J gene is TRBJ1-6, the V gene TRBV5-1. The CDR3 length is 13 residues. CDR1 is SGHRS, CDR2 YFSETQ, per germline. CDR3 amino acids: CASSLDLNSPLHF.

The gene calls are TRBV19 and TRBJ1-2; TCRdb lists TRBD1, though no DNA is available to test this call. The CDR3 extends over 12 amino acids. The germline CDR1 and CDR2 sequences are LNHDA and SQIVND (reference sequence). CDR3 in amino acids: CASSPRTGGYTF.